The sequence of this TCR beta chain was determined in a study of T cells expressing NK-cell markers. Across the study: Sorted CD3+CD56+NKG2C+, CD3+CD56+NKG2C- and CD3+CD56-NKG2C+ T-cell subsets were beta-chain profiled. The study sequenced eight donors, seven HCMV-seropositive and one seronegative.

The CDR3 is 17 residues long. CDR1 and CDR2 from the germline V gene are SEHNR and FQNEAQ (reference sequence). From the 5' RACE reads, TCRdb lists one entry per CDR3 protein and no DNA. The specimen's table records approximately 440,000 distinct CDR3 sequences. The V gene is TRBV7-9, the J gene TRBJ2-3; TCRdb reports TRBD1, a call that lacks DNA to check it against. This sequence originates from a woman aged 45 to 65 in good health. Input material: blood T cells: a sorted CD56 or NKG2C T cell subset, CD4+ or CD8+ T cells, or bulk PBMC T cells (not recorded which). CDR3 in amino acids: CASSRPDFLRGTDTQYF.